This TCR beta chain was captured by sequencing in a study of shared clonotypes between healthy human individuals (dated by TCRdb to about 2020). Background on the whole study: The cohort comprised a couple of women and a few men aged 18 to 49 years. For each donor, CD4 naive and CD4 memory were each run on three plates, CD8 naive on two plates, and CD8 memory on one plate. Blood TCR repertoires of roughly 5 healthy adults were deeply sequenced to estimate repertoire size and the extent of clonotype sharing between individuals. To increase sequencing depth and limit assay-specific biases, different laboratories used diverse techniques to prepare libraries and sequence TCR repertoires. Between about 0.9 and 9 billion PBMCs per donor were obtained by leukapheresis. Study-level results and caveats: Sampling was limited to blood, and TCR repertoires in tissue likely differ from TCR repertoires in blood. Across a handful of donors, approximately 5% of naive CD4, around 3.3% of naive CD8, about 2.3% of memory CD4, and around 0.4% of memory CD8 clonotypes were shared. Because the study included only a small number of donors, the genetic and exposure-history diversity represented was limited. Larger estimated clonotype richness was generally found for naive subsets than for memory subsets. Higher generation probabilities were observed for clonotypes shared by all four sorted-subset donors than for non-shared clonotypes. Rarefaction of sorted-subset datasets indicated incomplete sequencing despite the large sequencing depth. Pairwise subsampling indicated that sequencing depth was expected to affect the degree of clonotype sharing among donors.

V is cut by 4 bases and J by 7 bases, and the space between the germline ends is 15 bases. The CDR3 sequence holds 14 residues, the cysteine and phenylalanine included. The CDR3 DNA has 42 bases and is translated from base 1. CDR1 and CDR2 (SGHDT, YYEEEE) derive from the germline V gene. Remarks on this clone: It has no known antigen specificity. No much larger clone exists at a distance of one base, and base qualities are not known.

Using the deep immunoSEQ assay, multiplex PCR amplified TCR CDR3 regions from genomic DNA. Genomic DNA extracted from each cell subset was distributed evenly over all wells of several immunoSEQ 96-well plates, and each plate served as one replicate. Each replicate PCR for sorted subsets received about 180 ng genomic DNA, equal to about 29,000 T cell genomes. Purified libraries were measured with a Qubit 3.0 fluorometer, size-checked on a Bioanalyzer 2100, and measured again with the KAPA Library Quantification kit. Every immunoSEQ 96-well plate was sequenced on a separate single-read 150-cycle Illumina NextSeq 550 flow cell. On the authors' methods: Because the immunoSEQ output included only junctional sequences and no quality scores, the filtering could not be the same as the filtering used for full-length reads. Sequences were annotated with PyIR, a Python wrapper for IgBLAST v1.9, using IMGT germline references to assign V/J genes and CDR3. Reads were filtered out if the reads had weak V/J assignments (E-value above 1e-6), no CDR3, stop codons, out-of-frame junctions, or ambiguous translated residues. V3J clonotypes were defined as sequences sharing an identical inferred V gene, J gene, and CDR3 amino acid sequence. Percentage overlap between repertoires was calculated by dividing the number of shared unique clonotypes by the size of the smaller repertoire. Richness of each repertoire was evaluated using RTK rarefaction, the Chao1 estimator, and Recon v2.1 estimates of unobserved clonotypes. For all TCRbeta clonotypes obtained by the gDNA method from a few donors, generation probabilities were computed with OLGA. The clones in this table, taken by TCRdb from immuneACCESS, are in-frame only. Not every clone is retained; where verified, under half of the shortfall comes from an unresolved V gene, and the cause of the rest is unknown. D and trimming come from the DNA, and the V and J calls and clone size come from that table. This sample is represented by about 2.2 million clones; 85% to 95% of them were singletons. Of the sample, 1.5% to 2% falls within the top ten clones.

CD8 naive samples were obtained by positive selection for CCR7 among CD45RO-negative cells, yielding a CD45RA+CCR7+ population from which TemRA cells were excluded. Healthy HIV-negative adults with no recently reported acute infections or vaccinations were included as donors. Every donor was a Caucasian adult residing in Nashville, Tennessee, USA. After blood collection by leukapheresis, PBMCs were isolated using Ficoll-Histopaque density gradient centrifugation and then cryopreserved in the vapor phase of liquid nitrogen. Analytical flow cytometry was used to check the purity and quantity of each magnetically sorted T cell population. From each sorted fraction, genomic DNA was isolated and quantified by UV absorbance on a Nanodrop 2000c.

The receptor was derived from a man between 18 and 29 years old in good health. Some clones in this sample may be carry-over from other donors' samples. In this chain, TRBV5-6 is recombined with TRBJ2-1; the D gene lacks a confident call. The sequenced sample consisted of naive CD8+ T cells from PBMCs. The intended sense of this specimen's cell subset or site label: CD45RA+CCR7+. The bases are TGTGCCAGCAGCCTACTCTTCTACGAGAATGAGCAGTTCTTC. Its translation is CASSLLFYENEQFF.